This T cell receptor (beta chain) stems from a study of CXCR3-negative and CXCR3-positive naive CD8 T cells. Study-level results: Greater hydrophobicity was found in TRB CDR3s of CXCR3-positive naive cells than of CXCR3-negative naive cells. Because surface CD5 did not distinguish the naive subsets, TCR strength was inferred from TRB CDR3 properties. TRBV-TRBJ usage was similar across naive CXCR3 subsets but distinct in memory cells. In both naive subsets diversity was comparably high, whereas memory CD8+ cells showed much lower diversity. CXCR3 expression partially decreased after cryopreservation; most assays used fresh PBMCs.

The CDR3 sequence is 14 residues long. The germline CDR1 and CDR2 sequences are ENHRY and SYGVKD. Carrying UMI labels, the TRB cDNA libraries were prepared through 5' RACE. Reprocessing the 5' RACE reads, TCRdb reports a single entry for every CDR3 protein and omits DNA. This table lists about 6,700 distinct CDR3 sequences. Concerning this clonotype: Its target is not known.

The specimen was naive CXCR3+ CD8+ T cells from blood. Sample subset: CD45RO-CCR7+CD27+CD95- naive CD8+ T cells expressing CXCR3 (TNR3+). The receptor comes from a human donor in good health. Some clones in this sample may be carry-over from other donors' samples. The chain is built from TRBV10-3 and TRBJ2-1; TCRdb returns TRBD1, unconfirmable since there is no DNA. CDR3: CAIKDPGAYNEQFF.